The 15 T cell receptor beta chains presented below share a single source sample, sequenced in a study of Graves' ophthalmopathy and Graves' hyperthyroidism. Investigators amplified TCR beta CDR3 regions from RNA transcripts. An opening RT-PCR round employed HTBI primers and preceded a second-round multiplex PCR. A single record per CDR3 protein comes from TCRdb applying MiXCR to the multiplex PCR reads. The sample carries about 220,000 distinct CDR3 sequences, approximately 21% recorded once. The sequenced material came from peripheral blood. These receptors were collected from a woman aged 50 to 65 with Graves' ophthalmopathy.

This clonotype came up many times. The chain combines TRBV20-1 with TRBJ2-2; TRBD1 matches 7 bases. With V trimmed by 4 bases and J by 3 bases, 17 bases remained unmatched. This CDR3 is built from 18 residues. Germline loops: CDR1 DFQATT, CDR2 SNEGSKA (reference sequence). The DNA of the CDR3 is TGCAGTGCTACGAGACTTTACAGGGGCATCTTGGACACCGGGGAGCTGTTTTTT. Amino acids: CSATRLYRGILDTGELFF.

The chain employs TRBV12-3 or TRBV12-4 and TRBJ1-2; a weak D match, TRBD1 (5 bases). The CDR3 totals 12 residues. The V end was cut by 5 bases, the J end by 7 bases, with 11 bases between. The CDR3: CASSVKGFGYTF. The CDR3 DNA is TGTGCCAGCAGTGTGAAGGGGTTTGGCTACACCTTC.

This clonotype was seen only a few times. CDR3 residues: CASSEIGTDSGNTIYF. DNA of the CDR3: TGTGCCAGCAGTGAAATAGGCACGGACTCTGGAAACACCATATATTTT. The chain joins TRBV2 to TRBJ1-3; D unclear. With 2 bases removed from V and 0 bases from J, the gap between germline ends came to 11 bases. The CDR3 contains 16 residues. Per the germline V gene, CDR1 is SNHLY and CDR2 is FYNNEI.

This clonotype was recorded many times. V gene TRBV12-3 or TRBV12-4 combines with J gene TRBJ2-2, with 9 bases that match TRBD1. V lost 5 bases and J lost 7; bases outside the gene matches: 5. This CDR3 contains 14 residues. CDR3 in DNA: TGTGCCAGCAGTGAGGGACAGGGTATCGGGGAGCTGTTTTTT. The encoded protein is CASSEGQGIGELFF.

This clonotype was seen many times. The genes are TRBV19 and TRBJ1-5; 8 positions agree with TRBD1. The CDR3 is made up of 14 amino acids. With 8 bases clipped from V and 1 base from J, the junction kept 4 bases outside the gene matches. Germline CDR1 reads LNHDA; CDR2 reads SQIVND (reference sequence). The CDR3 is CASLAGGSNQPQHF. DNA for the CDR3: TGTGCCAGTCTGGCAGGGGGCAGCAATCAGCCCCAGCATTTT. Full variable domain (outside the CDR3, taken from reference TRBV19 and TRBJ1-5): DGGITQSPKYLFRKEGQNVTLSCEQNLNHDAMYWYRQDPGQGLRLIYYSQIVNDFQKGDIAEGYSVSREKKESFPLTVTSAQKNPTAFYLCASLAGGSNQPQHFGDGTRLSIL.

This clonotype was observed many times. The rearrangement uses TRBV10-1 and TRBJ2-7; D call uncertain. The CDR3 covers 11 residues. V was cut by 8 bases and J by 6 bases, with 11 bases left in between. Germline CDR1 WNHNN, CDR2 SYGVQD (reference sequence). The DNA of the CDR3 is TGCGCCAGCGGCATAGTTGGCGAGCAGTACTTC. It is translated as CASGIVGEQYF.

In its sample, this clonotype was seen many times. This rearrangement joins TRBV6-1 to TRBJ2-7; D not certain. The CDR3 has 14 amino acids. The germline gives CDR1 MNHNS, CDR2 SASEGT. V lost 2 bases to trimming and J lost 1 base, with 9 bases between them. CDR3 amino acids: CASSELPDSYEQYF. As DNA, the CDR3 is TGTGCCAGCAGTGAACTCCCGGATTCCTACGAGCAGTACTTC.

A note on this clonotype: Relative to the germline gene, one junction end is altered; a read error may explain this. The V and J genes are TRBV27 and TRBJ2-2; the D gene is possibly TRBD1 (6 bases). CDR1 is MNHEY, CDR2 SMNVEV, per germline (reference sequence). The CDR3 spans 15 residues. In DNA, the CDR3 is TGTGCCGGCAGTTTGTCCAGGGGCTTCACCGGGGAGCTGTTTTTT. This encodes CAGSLSRGFTGELFF.

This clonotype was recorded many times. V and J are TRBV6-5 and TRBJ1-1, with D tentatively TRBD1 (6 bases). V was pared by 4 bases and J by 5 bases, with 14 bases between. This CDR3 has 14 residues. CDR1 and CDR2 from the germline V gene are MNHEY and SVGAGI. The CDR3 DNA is TGTGCCAGCAGTTTCCGAGGACAGCCTACTGAAGCTTTCTTT. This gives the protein CASSFRGQPTEAFF.

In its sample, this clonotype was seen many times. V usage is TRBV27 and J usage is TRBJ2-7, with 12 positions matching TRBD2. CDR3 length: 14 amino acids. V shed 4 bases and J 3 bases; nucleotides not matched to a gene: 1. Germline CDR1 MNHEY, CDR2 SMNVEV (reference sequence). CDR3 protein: CASSSGLAGYEQYF. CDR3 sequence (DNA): TGTGCCAGCAGTTCGGGACTAGCGGGCTACGAGCAGTACTTC.

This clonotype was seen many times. The CDR3 is CASNVAGLSAEQYF. CDR3 in DNA: TGTGCCAGCAATGTAGCGGGACTTTCCGCCGAGCAGTACTTC. V gene TRBV28 combines with J gene TRBJ2-7, with 8 bases matching TRBD2. This CDR3 has 14 residues. CDR1 is MDHEN, CDR2 SYDVKM, per germline. J was trimmed by 6 bases and V by 7 bases; bases with no gene match: 11.

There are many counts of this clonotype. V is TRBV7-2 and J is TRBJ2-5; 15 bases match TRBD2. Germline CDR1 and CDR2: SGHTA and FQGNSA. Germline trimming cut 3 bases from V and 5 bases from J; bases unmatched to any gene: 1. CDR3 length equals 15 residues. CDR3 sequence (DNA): TGTGCCAGCAGCTTCGGGACTAGCGGGAGGGAGACCCAGTACTTC. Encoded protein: CASSFGTSGRETQYF.

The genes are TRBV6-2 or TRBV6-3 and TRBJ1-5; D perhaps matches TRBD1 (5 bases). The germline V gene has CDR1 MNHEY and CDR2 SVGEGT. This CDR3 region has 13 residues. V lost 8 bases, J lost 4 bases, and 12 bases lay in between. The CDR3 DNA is TGTGCCAGCCGGGACGGATATAATCAGCCCCAGCATTTT. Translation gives CASRDGYNQPQHF.

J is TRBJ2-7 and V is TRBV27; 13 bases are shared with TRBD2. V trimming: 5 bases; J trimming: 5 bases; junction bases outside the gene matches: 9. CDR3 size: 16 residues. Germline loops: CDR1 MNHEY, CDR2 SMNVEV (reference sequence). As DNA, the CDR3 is TGTGCCAGCAGTGCTGGGACTAGCGGGGCTTACCACGAGCAGTACTTC. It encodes CASSAGTSGAYHEQYF.

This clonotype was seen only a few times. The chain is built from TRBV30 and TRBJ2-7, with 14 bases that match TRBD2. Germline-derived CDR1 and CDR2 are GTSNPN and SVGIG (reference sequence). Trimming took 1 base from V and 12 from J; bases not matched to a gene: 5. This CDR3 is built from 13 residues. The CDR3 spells CAWSEGTSGSLYF. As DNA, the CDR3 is TGTGCCTGGAGTGAAGGGACTAGCGGGAGTTTGTACTTC.